A single sample gave rise to the 2 T cell receptor beta chains below, sequenced in a study of blood T cell repertoires in COVID-19 (dated by TCRdb to the early 2020s). Library preparation used the immunoSEQ multiplex PCR assay. In TCRdb, the immuneACCESS table is reduced to in-frame sequences with V and J assigned. These tables do not hold every clone; where another copy was compared, an unresolved V gene accounts for under half, and the others remain unexplained. For this sample the table gives some 180,000 clones, of which 87% were detected only once. Of the sample, 20% to 25% is held by the ten largest clones. The specimen sequenced was peripheral blood. All receptors come from a man in his fifties or sixties with active or convalescent COVID-19.

V usage is TRBV29-1 and J usage is TRBJ2-5, with 7 nucleotides matching TRBD1. The J segment lost 3 bases and the V segment lost 5 bases, leaving 3 bases of the junction unmatched. The CDR3 loop spans 12 amino acids. Per germline, CDR1 SQVTM and CDR2 ANQGSEA. The CDR3 bases are TGCAGCGTTATGCAGGGGGAAGAGACCCAGTACTTC. Its translation is CSVMQGEETQYF.

CDR3 residues: CASRRQGSSYEQYF. The CDR3 nucleotides are TGTGCCAGCAGACGACAGGGGAGCTCCTACGAGCAGTACTTC. This sequence joins TRBV6-5 and TRBJ2-7, with TRBD1 matching over 8 bases. CDR1 and CDR2 from the germline V gene are MNHEY and SVGAGI. The ends lost 6 bases at V and 0 bases at J; junction bases unmatched: 4. This CDR3 region has 14 residues.